Listed here are 10 T cell receptor beta chains from one sample, sequenced in a study of CD8 T cells in Susac syndrome. RNA amounts of about 0.5 to 1 ug underwent reverse transcription with random hexamers. From the immunoSEQ multiplex PCR reads, TCRdb called clonotypes with MiXCR, one entry per CDR3 protein. The top ten hold approximately 0.08% of the sample, which has hundreds of thousands of distinct CDR3 sequences, roughly 94% seen once. Sequencing was performed on CD4+ T cells from PBMCs. Receptors originate from a human donor with multiple sclerosis.

The chain uses TRBV3-1 and TRBJ2-3; the match to TRBD2 covers 8 bases. Germline V gene data show CDR1 as LGHDT and CDR2 as YNNKEL (reference sequence). Losses at the gene ends were 0 bases for V and 3 bases for J; bases not matched to a gene: 8. The CDR3 loop spans 17 amino acids. CDR3 sequence reads: CASSQDRGVAGTDTQYF. The CDR3 DNA is TGTGCCAGCAGCCAAGATCGGGGAGTAGCGGGGACAGATACGCAGTATTTT.

The J gene is TRBJ2-1, the V gene TRBV5-1, with D possibly matching TRBD2 (5 bases). Germline CDR1 reads SGHRS; CDR2 reads YFSETQ. CDR3 length: 14 residues. V was clipped by 1 base and J by 4 bases, with 9 bases between them. The CDR3 DNA follows: TGCGCCAGCAGCTTGCCAGCGGAGTACAATGAGCAGTTCTTC. It is translated as CASSLPAEYNEQFF.

V usage is TRBV20-1 and J usage is TRBJ1-6; maybe TRBD1 (5 bases). Germline V lookup: CDR1 DFQATT, CDR2 SNEGSKA (reference sequence). The CDR3 totals 14 residues. Trimming removed 0 bases from V and 10 bases from J, with 13 bases in between. CDR3 protein: CSARDQGVESPLHF. CDR3 in DNA: TGCAGTGCTAGAGACCAGGGAGTTGAGTCACCCCTCCACTTT.

The J gene is TRBJ2-1, the V gene TRBV7-2; a possible D gene is TRBD1 (6 bases). Germline V gene data show CDR1 as SGHTA and CDR2 as FQGNSA. The CDR3 loop spans 11 amino acids. Trimming left V 0 bases short and J 15 bases short, with 9 bases between. The CDR3 DNA follows: TGTGCCAGCAGCTTAGCGCACAGGGCGTTCTTC. Amino acid sequence: CASSLAHRAFF. Supplemented by reference TRBV7-2 and TRBJ2-1, the full variable domain reads GAGVSQSPSNKVTEKGKDVELRCDPISGHTALYWYRQSLGQGLEFLIYFQGNSAPDKSGLPSDRFSAERTGGSVSTLTIQRTQQEDSAVYLCASSLAHRAFFGPGTRLTVL.

This chain links TRBV9 with TRBJ2-3; D is undetermined. This CDR3 has 14 amino acids. Trimming cost V 1 base and J 0 bases, with 6 bases left between them. CDR1 and CDR2 (germline): SGDLS, YYNGEE. In nucleotides, the CDR3 is TGTGCCAGCAGCGTACGACCGAGCACAGATACGCAGTATTTT. This codes for CASSVRPSTDTQYF.

The rearrangement links TRBV20-1 to TRBJ1-1, with 7 nucleotides matching TRBD1. Germline V gene lookup returns CDR1 DFQATT and CDR2 SNEGSKA (reference sequence). The CDR3 consists of 12 residues. The V gene end was trimmed by 1 base and the J gene end by 8 bases; junction bases not matched to a gene: 4. CDR3 sequence reads: CSARGTGWEAFF. In DNA form, the CDR3 reads TGCAGTGCTAGAGGGACAGGTTGGGAAGCTTTCTTT.

The genes are TRBV2 and TRBJ2-1; 13 nucleotides agree with TRBD2. V lost 4 bases to trimming and J lost 6 bases; unmatched junction nucleotides: 3. Germline assignment: CDR1 SNHLY and CDR2 FYNNEI. This CDR3 has 15 amino acids. CDR3: CASSAGTSGVNEQFF. CDR3 DNA sequence: TGTGCCAGCAGTGCCGGGACTAGCGGGGTCAATGAGCAGTTCTTC. Combining the CDR3 with reference TRBV2 and TRBJ2-1 gives the whole variable domain EPEVTQTPSHQVTQMGQEVILRCVPISNHLYFYWYRQILGQKVEFLVSFYNNEISEKSEIFDDQFSVERPDGSNFTLKIRSTKLEDSAMYFCASSAGTSGVNEQFFGPGTRLTVL.

The CDR3 loop reads CASSPTAGQGNTEAFF. For the CDR3, the DNA is TGTGCCAGCAGTCCTACCGCGGGACAGGGGAACACTGAAGCTTTCTTT. V is TRBV12-3 or TRBV12-4 and J is TRBJ1-1; TRBD1 agrees at 9 bases. The V and J ends lost 5 bases and 1 base, in that order; junction bases with no gene match: 8. This CDR3 spans 16 amino acids.

DNA for the CDR3: TGTGCCAGCAGCACACCGGGACAGGGGATCTACACCTTC. It is translated as CASSTPGQGIYTF. The gene calls are TRBV7-2 and TRBJ1-2; the match to TRBD1 covers 10 bases. Looked up from germline, CDR1 is SGHTA and CDR2 is FQGNSA. This CDR3 comprises 13 residues. The junction had 7 bases not matched to a gene; V was cut back by 5 bases and J by 10 bases.

The chain combines TRBV6-1 with TRBJ2-7, with 7 nucleotides matching TRBD1. The J segment lost 3 bases and the V segment lost 6 bases, leaving 11 bases of the junction unmatched. CDR1 and CDR2 from the germline V gene are MNHNS and SASEGT. CDR3 length: 15 amino acids. The chain's CDR3 is CASRPDRASYYEQYV. CDR3 nucleotides: TGTGCCAGCAGACCCGACAGGGCGTCCTACTACGAGCAGTACGTC.